Shown below are 17 T cell receptor beta chains from a single sample sequenced in a study of siplizumab effects on memory and regulatory T cells. Repertoires were generated with immunoSEQ multiplex PCR, while TCRdb's copy carries only in-frame clones and drops some. The table has 100,000 to 120,000 clones, 80% to 95% seen once; the top ten hold 1% to 1.5%. The specimen sequenced was CD4+ T cells sorted from blood. Source of these receptors: a human donor in good health.

This clone was seen only once. The V call is TRBV28, the J call TRBJ2-7; D unresolved. Germline V gene sequence: CDR1 MDHEN, CDR2 SYDVKM. The CDR3 loop spans 11 amino acids. V shed 4 bases and J shed 3 bases, with 4 bases lying between them. CDR3 loop: CASSSSYEQYF. The DNA for the CDR3 is TGTGCCAGCAGTTCAAGCTACGAGCAGTACTTC.

V and J are TRBV5-4 and TRBJ1-1; D gene unclear. Germline CDR1 SGHNT, CDR2 YYREEE (reference sequence). CDR3 length: 15 amino acids. V lost 4 bases to trimming and J lost 3 bases, with 16 bases between them. The CDR3 loop is CASSPDSAQYTEAFF. The CDR3 DNA reads as TGTGCCAGCAGCCCTGATTCGGCACAGTACACTGAAGCTTTCTTT.

V and J are TRBV4-1 and TRBJ2-7; D might be TRBD1 (6 bases). Germline-derived CDR1 and CDR2 are MGHRA and YSYEKL. Deletions cut 1 base from V and 11 bases from J, with 15 bases between. The CDR3 runs to 13 residues. In nucleotides, the CDR3 is TGCGCCAGCAGCCAAGTCGCCGACAGGAAGAAGTACTTC. Its translation: CASSQVADRKKYF.

This chain connects TRBV19 to TRBJ2-7; the D call may be TRBD1 or TRBD2 (6 bases each). V was shortened by 5 bases and J by 6 bases, with 17 bases between the two germline ends. The CDR3 sequence is 14 residues long. CDR1 is LNHDA and CDR2 is SQIVND in the germline V gene (reference sequence). As DNA, the CDR3 is TGTGCCAGTAGTTCCAACAGGGCCGGGGGCGAGCAGTACTTC. Translation gives CASSSNRAGGEQYF.

The chain couples TRBV25-1 to TRBJ2-2; tentatively, D is TRBD2 (5 bases). V lost 3 bases and J lost 0, with 11 bases in between. In germline, CDR1 is MGHDK, CDR2 SYGVNS. The length of the CDR3 is 16 residues. The CDR3 reads CASSDPRVTNTGELFF. CDR3 nucleotide sequence: TGTGCCAGCAGTGACCCGCGGGTTACGAACACCGGGGAGCTGTTTTTT.

The CDR3 DNA is TGTGCCTGGAGTTATCCCAATTCTAGAGATACGCAGTATTTT. This codes for CAWSYPNSRDTQYF. V and J are TRBV30 and TRBJ2-3; no reliable D call. The germline gives CDR1 GTSNPN, CDR2 SVGIG (reference sequence). The V end was cut by 2 bases, the J end by 5 bases, with 14 bases between. CDR3 length: 14 residues.

The chain uses TRBV18 and TRBJ2-7; 9 nucleotides match TRBD1. J was trimmed by 5 bases and V by 6 bases; bases with no gene match: 11. This CDR3 comprises 15 residues. From germline, CDR1 is KGHSH and CDR2 LQKENI. The CDR3 DNA follows: TGTGCCAGCTCTCCCTTTGGGACAGGGCTCGACGAGCAGTACTTC. Translating it yields CASSPFGTGLDEQYF.

The rearrangement uses TRBV5-1 and TRBJ1-2; TRBD1 aligns across 7 bases. The V gene end was trimmed by 2 bases and the J gene end by 5 bases; junction bases not matched to a gene: 15. This CDR3 has 17 residues. Germline CDR1 SGHRS, CDR2 YFSETQ. CDR3 nucleotides: TGCGCCAGCAGCTTAGGGACAGACCGTATTTTTGGGTATGGCTACACCTTC. Protein sequence: CASSLGTDRIFGYGYTF.

This chain links TRBV2 with TRBJ2-7; possibly TRBD2 for D (5 bases). CDR1 SNHLY and CDR2 FYNNEI come from the germline V gene. Between the trimmed V and J ends, which lost 6 bases and 5 bases, there was a span of 11 bases. The CDR3 has 12 amino acids. The chain's CDR3 is CASRIGLHEQYF. The CDR3 DNA follows: TGTGCCAGCAGAATAGGACTCCACGAGCAGTACTTC.

This CDR3 is CASSISPLGPEQFF. Here the CDR3 DNA reads TGTGCCAGTAGTATAAGTCCATTGGGTCCTGAGCAGTTCTTC. V is TRBV19 and J is TRBJ2-1; no firm D call. Germline V gene sequence: CDR1 LNHDA, CDR2 SQIVND (reference sequence). The CDR3 is made up of 14 amino acids. V lost 2 bases and J lost 9, with 14 bases in between.

This chain joins TRBV25-1 and TRBJ1-2; D not resolved. The V end was cut by 4 bases, the J end by 0 bases, with 6 bases between. Germline lookup yields CDR1 MGHDK and CDR2 SYGVNS. The CDR3 runs to 13 residues. CDR3 sequence: CASSATANYGYTF. In nucleotides, the CDR3 is TGTGCCAGCAGTGCCACAGCTAACTATGGCTACACCTTC.

The chain links TRBV18 to TRBJ1-2, with D possibly TRBD1 on 5 matching bases. V was shortened by 3 bases and J by 0 bases, with 11 bases between the two germline ends. Per germline, CDR1 KGHSH and CDR2 LQKENI. The CDR3 extends over 15 amino acids. The CDR3 here is CASSPGTGANYGYTF. The DNA for the CDR3 is TGTGCCAGCTCACCGGGGACGGGGGCTAACTATGGCTACACCTTC.

CDR3 DNA sequence: TGTGCCAGCAGTGAGGGGGACAGGGGTCGCGAGCAGTACTTC. This translates into CASSEGDRGREQYF. The chain combines TRBV2 with TRBJ2-7; 10 bases map to TRBD1. The V and J ends lost 3 bases and 6 bases, in that order; junction bases with no gene match: 5. The length of the CDR3 is 14 residues. Germline loops: CDR1 SNHLY, CDR2 FYNNEI.

This clone appeared once. V usage is TRBV7-9 and J usage is TRBJ1-3; D is unclear. Looked up from germline, CDR1 is SEHNR and CDR2 is FQNEAQ (reference sequence). The length of the CDR3 is 14 residues. The germline V and J ends were trimmed by 2 bases and 2 bases, with 7 bases remaining between them. The CDR3: CASSLRFTGNTIYF. The CDR3 region has the DNA TGTGCCAGCAGCTTACGCTTTACTGGAAACACCATATATTTT.

This clone was recorded only once. CDR3 in amino acids: CASSMTGGETQYF. In DNA, the CDR3 is TGTGCCAGCAGTATGACAGGAGGGGAGACCCAGTACTTC. This sequence joins TRBV2 and TRBJ2-5, with D tentatively TRBD1 or TRBD2 (6 bases each). CDR3 length: 13 residues. With 5 bases removed from V and 5 bases from J, the gap between germline ends came to 12 bases. Germline values: CDR1 SNHLY, CDR2 FYNNEI.

This sequence joins TRBV9 and TRBJ2-6, with a possible D match to TRBD1 (5 bases). Trimming shortened V by 2 bases and J by 0 bases, and 12 bases separated the two germline ends. Germline V gene data show CDR1 as SGDLS and CDR2 as YYNGEE. The CDR3 runs to 17 residues. The CDR3 region is CASSVQGSRSGANVLTF. The CDR3 DNA follows: TGTGCCAGCAGCGTGCAGGGTAGCCGCTCTGGGGCCAACGTCCTGACTTTC.

This sequence joins TRBV5-1 and TRBJ2-5, with D possibly called TRBD1 or TRBD2 (5 bases each). TRBJ2-7 matches the DNA end more closely, so the J call is doubtful. The length of the CDR3 is 15 residues. CDR1 SGHRS and CDR2 YFSETQ come from the germline V gene. CDR3: CASSQAGTVTYEQYF. Written as DNA, the CDR3 is TGCGCCAGCAGCCAGGCCGGGACGGTGACCTACGAGCAGTACTTC.